Listed below are T cell receptor beta chains from one sample, sequenced in a study of blood T cell repertoires in COVID-19. Data came from immunoSEQ multiplex PCR; TCRdb stores just in-frame clones and leaves some out. The data contain approximately 130,000 clones, roughly 90% of them seen just once; the ten biggest clones take up approximately 8%. Sequencing input: peripheral blood. Receptor source: a man aged 50 or older with acute or convalescent COVID-19. The CDR3 runs from the conserved cysteine through the conserved F or W. The D gene is left open where the match is weak. Clone sizes are given selectively: once, few, many, or a class where the clone is expanded.

>TRBV5-1|TRBJ2-1|15|once|-
TGCGCCAGCAGCTTGGAGACACCCTCCTACAATGAGCAGTTCTTC
CASSLETPSYNEQFF
>TRBV6-2/TRBV6-3|TRBJ1-4|18|-|TRBD1
TGTGCCAGCAGTTACTCGACAGGGGGGCCTGCAACTAATGAAAAACTGTTTTTT
CASSYSTGGPATNEKLFF
>TRBV27|TRBJ2-5|14|-|TRBD2
TGTGCCAGCAAATCTAGCGGGTGGCTGAACGCCCAGTACTTC
CASKSSGWLNAQYF
>TRBV18|TRBJ1-2|13|-|-
TGTGCCAGCTCGACTGTTATAGGCGATGGCTACACCTTC
CASSTVIGDGYTF
>TRBV7-9|TRBJ1-1|14|-|-
TGTGCCAGCAGCTTAGCAGCCCCCGGCACTGAAGCTTTCTTT
CASSLAAPGTEAFF
>TRBV24-1|TRBJ1-5|14|-|-
TGTGCCACCAGTGTGGAGGTCCCTAACCAGCCCCAGCATTTT
CATSVEVPNQPQHF
>TRBV7-8|TRBJ2-1|15|few|-
TGTGCCAGCAGCCTCACACCGGGGGACGGTAATGAGCAGTTCTTC
CASSLTPGDGNEQFF
>TRBV6-5|TRBJ2-2|15|few|TRBD2
TGTGCCAGCAGGACCTTTGCGGGAGTCACCGGGGAGCTGTTTTTT
CASRTFAGVTGELFF
>TRBV29-1|TRBJ2-7|13|-|TRBD2
TGCAGCGTTGAGGCGGGACTAGGTTACGAGCAGTACTTC
CSVEAGLGYEQYF
>TRBV28|TRBJ2-7|13|-|TRBD2
TGTGCCAGCAGTATGGCGGGAGCCTACGAGCAGTACTTC
CASSMAGAYEQYF
>TRBV6-2/TRBV6-3|TRBJ2-2|16|-|-
TGTGCCAGCAGTTTGATCAGGGGTAAAAACACCGGGGAGCTGTTTTTT
CASSLIRGKNTGELFF
>TRBV24-1|TRBJ2-3|15|-|TRBD2
TGTGCCACCACCCCCGGGGGGGGTAACACAGATACGCAGTATTTT
CATTPGGGNTDTQYF
>TRBV3-1/TRBV3-2|TRBJ1-2|14|once|-
TGTGCCAGCAGCGGAGATGCAGGGTCCTATGGCTACACCTTC
CASSGDAGSYGYTF
>TRBV24-1|TRBJ2-7|16|-|TRBD2
TGTGCCACCAGTGACCCGAAAAGCGGGAGCCCCTACGAGCAGTACTTC
CATSDPKSGSPYEQYF
>TRBV7-2|TRBJ1-2|13|-|-
TGTGCCAGCAGCTTACCAGGGAACCGCGGCTACACCTTC
CASSLPGNRGYTF
>TRBV25-1|TRBJ1-1|13|-|-
TGTGCCAGCAGTGTAAAGGACAGAGCTGAAGCTTTCTTT
CASSVKDRAEAFF
>TRBV5-5|TRBJ2-6|20|-|-
TGTGCCAGCAGCTTGGAAGGTGCAGGGCCCCTTTACTCTGGGGCCAACGTCCTGACTTTC
CASSLEGAGPLYSGANVLTF
>TRBV4-3|TRBJ2-1|14|-|-
TGCGCCAGCAGCCCCCTACTAGCTTCCGTTGAGCAGTTCTTC
CASSPLLASVEQFF
>TRBV5-1|TRBJ1-1|14|-|-
TGCGCCAGCAGCCACCCCGGGGGGGACACTGAAGCTTTCTTT
CASSHPGGDTEAFF
>TRBV9|TRBJ2-7|15|-|TRBD2
TGTGCCAGCAGCGTATCGAGCGGGGACTCCTACGAGCAGTACTTC
CASSVSSGDSYEQYF
>TRBV7-2|TRBJ1-1|14|-|-
TGTGCCAGCAGCTTCCTTCCGGGTTACACTGAAGCTTTCTTT
CASSFLPGYTEAFF
>TRBV6-5|TRBJ1-3|15|few|-
TGTGCCAGCAGGGGGATACAGGGCTTGGGAAACACCATATATTTT
CASRGIQGLGNTIYF
>TRBV19|TRBJ1-5|14|-|-
TGTGCCAGTAGTATCGGACGGAAAGGGGAGCCCCAGCATTTT
CASSIGRKGEPQHF
>TRBV7-9|TRBJ2-1|11|-|-
TGTGCCAGCAGCCGTATAGATGAGCAGTTCTTC
CASSRIDEQFF
>TRBV10-2|TRBJ2-1|15|-|-
TGCGCCAGCAGTGGAGGAGGGTTGGGACTCAATGAGCAGTTCTTC
CASSGGGLGLNEQFF
>TRBV9|TRBJ2-3|16|once|-
TGTGCCAGCAGCCCCCACCCGGACAGAGGATGGGATACGCAGTATTTT
CASSPHPDRGWDTQYF
>TRBV3-1/TRBV3-2|TRBJ2-1|12|-|-
TGTGCCAGCAGCCGAGGACTACCTCCTCAGTTCTTC
CASSRGLPPQFF
>TRBV19|TRBJ1-4|20|-|TRBD1
TGTGCCAGTAGTCCCTCCTCCGGGACAGGGGATTATGCAACTAATGAAAAACTGTTTTTT
CASSPSSGTGDYATNEKLFF
>TRBV27|TRBJ2-7|15|-|-
TGTGCCAGCAGTTTATCCAGGGCGAGCTCCTACGAGCAGTACTTC
CASSLSRASSYEQYF
>TRBV30|TRBJ1-1|16|-|-
TGTGCCTGGAGTGTACGCGGGCCGGGGTCGGGCACTGAAGCTTTCTTT
CAWSVRGPGSGTEAFF
>TRBV6-6|TRBJ1-3|16|-|-
TGTGCCAGCAGTGCTGCAGGGGCCTCCTCTGGAAACACCATATATTTT
CASSAAGASSGNTIYF
>TRBV24-1|TRBJ2-6|18|-|-
TGTGCCACCAGTGATTTGTACAGGGTGAAAGAGGGGGCCAACGTCCTGACTTTC
CATSDLYRVKEGANVLTF
>TRBV4-1|TRBJ1-2|14|-|-
TGCGCCAGCAGCCAAGTAACAGGAATCTATGGCTACACCTTC
CASSQVTGIYGYTF
>TRBV18|TRBJ2-7|14|-|TRBD1
TGTGCCAGCTCACCCTCGGACAGGAGTTACGAGCAGTACTTC
CASSPSDRSYEQYF
>TRBV19|TRBJ2-2|12|-|-
TGTGCCAGTAGTACCCTCACCGGGGAGCTGTTTTTT
CASSTLTGELFF
>TRBV6-2/TRBV6-3|TRBJ2-3|19|-|TRBD2
TGTGCCAGCAGTTACTCACTAGGGACTAGCGGGAGTATGACAGATACGCAGTATTTT
CASSYSLGTSGSMTDTQYF
>TRBV18|TRBJ1-4|14|-|TRBD1
TGTGCCAGCACCGCAGGGGGCACTAATGAAAAACTGTTTTTT
CASTAGGTNEKLFF
>TRBV19|TRBJ1-5|16|-|TRBD1
TGTGCCAGCTCTTTGGGCCGGGACAGGGCATATCAGCCCCAGCATTTT
CASSLGRDRAYQPQHF
>TRBV5-6|TRBJ2-3|13|-|-
TGTGCCAGCAGCTTGGGCCGGACAGATACGCAGTATTTT
CASSLGRTDTQYF
>TRBV18|TRBJ2-5|14|-|-
TGTGCCAGCTCACCACCGGGTGCCGGGGGGACCCAGTACTTC
CASSPPGAGGTQYF